This T cell receptor beta chain was identified during a study of CD8 T cells in Susac syndrome. V lost 5 bases, J lost 7 bases, and 1 base stayed unmatched. There are 12 residues in the CDR3. Germline V gene lookup returns CDR1 SGHDT and CDR2 YYEEEE. An input of about 0.5 to 1 ug of RNA was subjected to reverse transcription using random hexamers. One entry per CDR3 protein results from TCRdb running MiXCR on the immunoSEQ multiplex PCR reads. The sample shows 150,000 to 200,000 distinct CDR3 sequences, approximately 93% of them seen only once. The receptor's source is a human donor with multiple sclerosis. This chain links TRBV5-6 with TRBJ1-3; 9 nucleotides align to TRBD1. What was sequenced was CD4+ T cells from PBMCs. The CDR3 DNA reads as TGTGCCAGCAGTGGGACAGGGAACACCATATATTTT. Encoded protein: CASSGTGNTIYF.